One and the same sample provided the 29 T cell receptor beta chains below, sequenced in a study of blood T cell repertoires in COVID-19. Profiled with immunoSEQ multiplex PCR; TCRdb holds only in-frame clones, not every one. The table includes about 220,000 clones, about nine tenths detected once. Sequencing used peripheral blood. These TCRs come from a man aged 25 to 40 who had recovered from COVID-19.

The genes are TRBV5-8 and TRBJ1-4; 7 nucleotides agree with TRBD1. The junction had 7 bases not matched to a gene; V was cut back by 0 bases and J by 5 bases. CDR3 length equals 16 residues. The V gene's germline CDR1 is SGHTS and CDR2 YDEGEE. CDR3 residues: CASSLGDSSSNEKLFF. The CDR3 nucleotides are TGTGCCAGCAGCTTGGGGGACAGCTCCTCGAATGAAAAACTGTTTTTT.

This clone appeared a few times. This chain connects TRBV11-3 to TRBJ2-1; a possible D gene is TRBD2 (6 bases). V lost 5 bases to trimming and J lost 7 bases, with 12 bases between them. The CDR3 loop spans 13 amino acids. Germline V CDR1 and CDR2: SGHNT, YENEEA. The CDR3 here is CASSRTIDNEQFF. In DNA form, the CDR3 reads TGTGCCAGCAGCAGGACTATCGATAATGAGCAGTTCTTC. The full variable domain, completed using reference TRBV11-3 and TRBJ2-1, is EAGVVQSPRYKIIEKKQPVAFWCNPISGHNTLYWYLQNLGQGPELLIRYENEEAVDDSQLPKDRFSAERLKGVDSTLKIQPAELGDSAVYLCASSRTIDNEQFFGPGTRLTVL.

This clone is a singleton in its sample. This chain joins TRBV6-2 or TRBV6-3 and TRBJ1-4; D call uncertain. Germline loops: CDR1 MNHEY, CDR2 SVGEGT. The V and J ends lost 5 bases and 0 bases respectively, with 7 bases between them. This CDR3 is built from 14 residues. DNA for the CDR3: TGTGCCAGCAGTGCGACACCAACTAATGAAAAACTGTTTTTT. Amino acids: CASSATPTNEKLFF.

V and J are TRBV4-1 and TRBJ2-2; D remains ambiguous. The length of the CDR3 is 12 residues. Trimming shortened V by 3 bases and J by 11 bases, and 10 bases separated the two germline ends. The germline V gene encodes CDR1 MGHRA and CDR2 YSYEKL. This CDR3 reads CASSHPLGELFF. The CDR3 DNA follows: TGCGCCAGCAGCCATCCCCTAGGAGAGCTGTTTTTT.

The chain joins TRBV7-2 to TRBJ2-1; 8 nucleotides match TRBD2. The CDR3 totals 14 residues. Trimming at V came to 5 bases and at J to 9 bases, leaving 9 bases not matched to a gene. CDR1 SGHTA and CDR2 FQGNSA come from the germline V gene. The CDR3 DNA is TGTGCCAGCAGCCCCACTAGCGGCGTCGGTGAGCAGTTCTTC. Its translation is CASSPTSGVGEQFF.

This sequence joins TRBV11-1 and TRBJ1-1; TRBD1 matches 7 bases. The CDR3 is 11 residues long. In germline, CDR1 is SGHAT, CDR2 FQDESV (reference sequence). The ends lost 10 bases at V and 4 bases at J; junction bases unmatched: 3. CDR3 amino acids: CAIYRGTEAFF. DNA for the CDR3: TGTGCCATCTACAGGGGCACTGAAGCTTTCTTT.

The chain couples TRBV29-1 to TRBJ1-1; tentative D call: TRBD1 (5 bases). CDR1 is SQVTM and CDR2 is ANQGSEA in the germline V gene. This CDR3 region has 13 residues. V gave up 7 bases and J gave up 0 bases, with 12 bases separating them. The CDR3 loop is CSANWGLNTEAFF. CDR3 coding DNA: TGCAGCGCAAACTGGGGCCTGAACACTGAAGCTTTCTTT.

This clone was observed once. The chain combines TRBV2 with TRBJ2-1; 12 bases map to TRBD2. Germline CDR1 SNHLY, CDR2 FYNNEI. The J segment lost 8 bases and the V segment lost 7 bases, leaving 12 bases of the junction unmatched. The CDR3 consists of 16 residues. CDR3 amino acids: CASKELAGGVHDEQFF. In nucleotides, the CDR3 is TGTGCCAGCAAGGAACTAGCGGGGGGAGTTCACGATGAGCAGTTCTTC.

This clone was seen a handful of times. The genes are TRBV10-1 and TRBJ1-2, with a possible D match to TRBD1 (6 bases). This CDR3 comprises 13 residues. Trimming left V 6 bases short and J 5 bases short, with 13 bases between. CDR1 is WNHNN and CDR2 is SYGVQD in the germline V gene (reference sequence). CDR3: CASRHNRVYGYTF. CDR3 sequence (DNA): TGCGCCAGCAGGCACAACAGGGTGTATGGCTACACCTTC.

This chain uses TRBV10-2 with TRBJ2-7; D perhaps matches TRBD1 (5 bases). The germline V gene has CDR1 WSHSY and CDR2 SAAADI. CDR3 length: 13 amino acids. V shed 7 bases and J shed 3 bases, with 13 bases lying between them. CDR3 nucleotides: TGCGCCAGCAATTTGGCAGGGAACTACGAGCAGTACTTC. Its protein is CASNLAGNYEQYF.

The chain combines TRBV11-2 with TRBJ1-3; a weak D match, TRBD1 (5 bases). CDR1 is SGHAT, CDR2 FQNNGV, per germline. This CDR3 comprises 15 residues. Deletions cut 0 bases from V and 8 bases from J, with 14 bases between. The CDR3 bases are TGTGCCAGCAGCTTAGACGGTGGCAGGGTTGACACCATATATTTT. As protein: CASSLDGGRVDTIYF.

This chain connects TRBV4-2 to TRBJ1-2; no reliable D call. V lost 5 bases to trimming and J lost 3 bases, with 7 bases between them. CDR3 length equals 12 residues. Germline CDR1 is LGHNA and CDR2 is YNFKEQ. The CDR3 DNA reads TGTGCCAGCAGCTCCGACTACTATGGCTACACCTTC. This encodes CASSSDYYGYTF.

The J gene is TRBJ1-1, the V gene TRBV5-1; D ambiguous. Per the germline V gene, CDR1 is SGHRS and CDR2 is YFSETQ. Trimming took off 0 bases at V and 3 bases at J, with 9 bases between the two ends. CDR3 size: 14 residues. The CDR3 region has the DNA TGCGCCAGCAGCTTGGTGGGCTACGACACTGAAGCTTTCTTT. It is translated as CASSLVGYDTEAFF.

The chain combines TRBV6-5 with TRBJ1-2; the D gene is possibly TRBD1 (5 bases). Germline CDR1 and CDR2: MNHEY and SVGAGI. The CDR3 spans 15 residues. V was shortened by 2 bases and J by 0 bases, with 10 bases between the two germline ends. The CDR3 sequence: CASSYLAGTNYGYTF. For the CDR3, the DNA is TGTGCCAGCAGTTACCTGGCAGGGACTAACTATGGCTACACCTTC.

The chain recombines TRBV10-3 with TRBJ1-4; a possible D gene is TRBD1 (5 bases). Germline loops: CDR1 ENHRY, CDR2 SYGVKD. V was pared by 0 bases and J by 4 bases, with 12 bases between. The CDR3 length is 16 residues. The CDR3 is CAISESGLSDNEKLFF. CDR3 DNA sequence: TGTGCCATCAGTGAGTCGGGACTCTCCGATAATGAAAAACTGTTTTTT.

The chain recombines TRBV9 with TRBJ2-1; TRBD1 matches at 12 bases. Germline CDR1 is SGDLS and CDR2 is YYNGEE. With 3 bases clipped from V and 13 bases from J, the junction kept 14 bases outside the gene matches. This CDR3 region has 16 residues. For the CDR3, the DNA is TGTGCCAGCAGCGCATCCTCCGGGACAGGGGGCCCCCGACAGTTCTTC. Its translation is CASSASSGTGGPRQFF.

The chain has TRBV7-2 and TRBJ1-1; D gene uncertain. V was shortened by 3 bases and J by 3 bases, with 17 bases between the two germline ends. The germline CDR1 and CDR2 sequences are SGHTA and FQGNSA. The CDR3 totals 16 residues. CDR3 amino acids: CASSLVRWGGDTEAFF. As DNA, the CDR3 is TGTGCCAGCAGCTTGGTTCGTTGGGGAGGTGACACTGAAGCTTTCTTT.

This chain links TRBV23-1 with TRBJ2-7; possible D gene TRBD2, 5 bases. TRBV23-1 carries the ORF label, with uncertain function. The CDR3 runs 18 residues. The ends were cut back, 2 bases at V and 1 base at J, with 21 bases in the middle. CDR3 DNA sequence: TGCGCCAGCAGTCAACCCCGGGAAAGCATGCACATTTCCTACGAGCAGTACTTC. This encodes CASSQPRESMHISYEQYF.

V is TRBV29-1 and J is TRBJ1-1, with D hard to call. The CDR3 length is 11 residues. Trimming pared 4 bases from V and 4 bases from J, leaving 7 bases between. Germline V lookup: CDR1 SQVTM, CDR2 ANQGSEA. CDR3 loop: CSVGEGTEAFF. In DNA, the CDR3 is TGCAGCGTTGGGGAGGGCACTGAAGCTTTCTTT.

The rearrangement links TRBV10-2 to TRBJ2-1; weak D call: TRBD2 (5 bases). The CDR3 spans 12 residues. The V and J ends lost 10 bases and 8 bases respectively, with 15 bases between them. Germline values: CDR1 WSHSY, CDR2 SAAADI. The CDR3 bases are TGCGCCACCTGTAGCGATATATATGAGCAGTTCTTC. It codes for CATCSDIYEQFF.

This chain joins TRBV19 and TRBJ1-5; D unclear. Looked up from germline, CDR1 is LNHDA and CDR2 is SQIVND (reference sequence). V gave up 5 bases and J gave up 2 bases, with 16 bases separating them. This CDR3 is built from 16 residues. The DNA of the CDR3 is TGTGCCAGTAGTTATAGCTGGGGAGTGGGCAATCAGCCCCAGCATTTT. Translation gives CASSYSWGVGNQPQHF.

This clone has a handful of counts. The chain carries TRBV29-1 and TRBJ1-2; D is perhaps TRBD1 (5 bases). Germline-derived CDR1 and CDR2 are SQVTM and ANQGSEA. Trimming removed 0 bases at V and 2 bases at J, with 13 bases between. The CDR3 has 15 amino acids. The CDR3 sequence: CSVEDKDMANYGYTF. As DNA, the CDR3 is TGCAGCGTTGAAGATAAGGACATGGCGAACTATGGCTACACCTTC.

This sequence joins TRBV7-9 and TRBJ1-4, with 9 bases fitting TRBD1. The trim removed 4 bases at V and 7 bases at J, leaving 7 bases unmatched. The CDR3 contains 15 residues. Per germline, CDR1 SEHNR and CDR2 FQNEAQ (reference sequence). CDR3 region: CASSSWTGVGEKLFF. CDR3 bases: TGTGCCAGCAGCTCCTGGACAGGGGTGGGTGAAAAACTGTTTTTT.

As to this clone: The sample has other DNA sequences that encode this CDR3 too. The rearrangement uses TRBV3-1 (or the pseudogene TRBV3-2) and TRBJ1-1; a weak D match, TRBD1 (5 bases). CDR3 size: 14 residues. Looked up from germline, CDR1 is LGHDT and CDR2 is YNNKEL (reference sequence). Trimming took 3 bases from V and 1 from J, leaving 9 bases between them. For the CDR3, the DNA is TGTGCCAGCAGCCAGACCGACAGGAACACTGAAGCTTTCTTT. Amino acid sequence: CASSQTDRNTEAFF.

The rearrangement uses TRBV5-1 and TRBJ1-1; a possible D gene is TRBD1 (5 bases). V was shortened by 3 bases and J by 2 bases, with 14 bases between the two germline ends. The CDR3 length is 15 residues. Germline V gene sequence: CDR1 SGHRS, CDR2 YFSETQ. Here the CDR3 reads CASSWDWGGNTEAFF. The CDR3 DNA is TGCGCCAGCAGCTGGGACTGGGGAGGAAACACTGAAGCTTTCTTT.

The CDR3 coding sequence is TGCGCCAGCAGCCGAAGTACTACGATGGGCGAGCAGTACTTC. Amino acids: CASSRSTTMGEQYF. This rearrangement joins TRBV4-1 to TRBJ2-7; no clear D. V lost 4 bases and J lost 6, with 16 bases in between. CDR1 is MGHRA, CDR2 YSYEKL, per germline. CDR3 length equals 14 residues.

This CDR3 is CASSLASEKLFF. The CDR3 DNA is TGTGCCAGCAGCTTAGCTAGTGAAAAACTGTTTTTT. V is TRBV11-2 and J is TRBJ1-4; the D is unclear. The CDR3 extends over 12 amino acids. CDR1 SGHAT and CDR2 FQNNGV come from the germline V gene. Trimming took off 1 base at V and 7 bases at J, with 4 bases between the two ends.

The chain carries TRBV11-1 and TRBJ2-1; 7 nucleotides agree with TRBD1. Per the germline V gene, CDR1 is SGHAT and CDR2 is FQDESV (reference sequence). The CDR3 is made up of 15 amino acids. The J segment lost 7 bases and the V segment lost 5 bases, leaving 11 bases of the junction unmatched. The CDR3 region has the DNA TGTGCCAGCAGCCAGACAGGGAAGTATTTGAATGAGCAGTTCTTC. Amino acid sequence: CASSQTGKYLNEQFF. Based on the CDR3 plus reference TRBV11-1 and TRBJ2-1, the full variable domain is EAEVAQSPRYKITEKSQAVAFWCDPISGHATLYWYRQILGQGPELLVQFQDESVVDDSQLPKDRFSAERLKGVDSTLKIQPAELGDSAMYLCASSQTGKYLNEQFFGPGTRLTVL.

The CDR3 region is CASSTRRNPGEQYF. The CDR3 DNA follows: TGTGCCAGTAGTACCCGCCGGAACCCGGGCGAGCAGTACTTC. This chain links TRBV19 with TRBJ2-7; the D is unclear. Trimming removed 4 bases from V and 6 bases from J, with 16 bases in between. Germline assignment: CDR1 LNHDA and CDR2 SQIVND (reference sequence). The CDR3 loop spans 14 amino acids.